One sample yielded the 30 T cell receptor beta chains listed below, sequenced in a study of blood T cell repertoires in COVID-19. TCRdb's table, derived via immunoSEQ multiplex PCR, lists solely in-frame clones and lacks some. The sample contains approximately 94,000 clones, just under 80% of which appear only once. Sequenced input: peripheral blood. The source is a man between 65 and 85 years old with active or convalescent COVID-19.

The chain uses TRBV4-1 and TRBJ2-7, with D maybe TRBD2 (6 bases). Trimming stripped 1 base from V and 2 bases from J, with 12 bases between. Germline V gene lookup returns CDR1 MGHRA and CDR2 YSYEKL. CDR3 size: 15 residues. The CDR3 loop reads CASSQVIAEPYEQYF. DNA for the CDR3: TGCGCCAGCAGCCAAGTTATAGCGGAGCCCTACGAGCAGTACTTC.

This chain links TRBV3-1 (or the pseudogene TRBV3-2) with TRBJ2-3; D uncertain. The CDR3 covers 16 residues. Germline loops: CDR1 LGHDT, CDR2 YNNKEL (reference sequence). V lost 0 bases and J lost 2, with 12 bases in between. This CDR3 is CASSQDLAEYTDTQYF. The CDR3 DNA sequence: TGTGCCAGCAGCCAAGATCTGGCCGAATACACAGATACGCAGTATTTT.

V gene TRBV5-1 combines with J gene TRBJ2-2; 11 bases map to TRBD2. With V trimmed by 0 bases and J by 6 bases, 7 bases remained unmatched. Germline CDR1 SGHRS, CDR2 YFSETQ. CDR3 length: 17 residues. The CDR3 protein is CASSLATSGAYPGELFF. The CDR3 DNA sequence: TGCGCCAGCAGCTTGGCGACTAGCGGGGCCTATCCCGGGGAGCTGTTTTTT.

This clone appeared a few times. The chain carries TRBV7-2 and TRBJ1-1; TRBD1 is a possible D gene (5 bases). Germline V gene sequence: CDR1 SGHTA, CDR2 FQGNSA. V was pared by 1 base and J by 11 bases, with 20 bases between. This CDR3 has 15 residues. The CDR3 region is CASSLGRGSKLPAFF. The DNA for the CDR3 is TGTGCCAGCAGCTTAGGTAGGGGCTCGAAGCTTCCTGCTTTCTTT.

The gene calls are TRBV9 and TRBJ2-1, with no clear D. In germline, CDR1 is SGDLS, CDR2 YYNGEE. Trimming removed 4 bases at V and 5 bases at J, with 13 bases between. There are 14 residues in the CDR3. CDR3 nucleotides: TGTGCCAGCAGCAAGTCCGGGTCAGACAATGAGCAGTTCTTC. Translating it yields CASSKSGSDNEQFF.

The V gene is TRBV2, the J gene TRBJ1-4; no definite D call. V was shortened by 5 bases and J by 8 bases, with 9 bases between the two germline ends. This CDR3 spans 12 amino acids. The germline V gene has CDR1 SNHLY and CDR2 FYNNEI. The CDR3 bases are TGTGCCAGCAGTCCGGGGTCCGAAAAACTGTTTTTT. It yields the protein CASSPGSEKLFF.

The J gene is TRBJ2-7, the V gene TRBV28; 10 bases line up with TRBD1. Germline CDR1 MDHEN, CDR2 SYDVKM. Germline trimming cut 4 bases from V and 2 bases from J; bases unmatched to any gene: 2. The CDR3 sequence is 14 residues long. CDR3 amino acids: CASSYGTGAYEQYF. Written as DNA, the CDR3 is TGTGCCAGCAGTTACGGGACAGGGGCCTACGAGCAGTACTTC.

About this clone itself: Other DNA sequences in this specimen translate into the identical CDR3. The J gene is TRBJ1-3, the V gene TRBV30, with 9 bases lining up with TRBD1. The CDR3 is 14 residues long. CDR1 and CDR2 from the germline V gene are GTSNPN and SVGIG (reference sequence). Losses at the gene ends were 3 bases for V and 3 bases for J; bases not matched to a gene: 3. The CDR3: CAWSRQGGGNTIYF. The CDR3 DNA reads as TGTGCCTGGAGCCGACAGGGGGGTGGAAACACCATATATTTT.

The chain combines TRBV2 with TRBJ1-6; 11 nucleotides align to TRBD1. The CDR3 covers 12 residues. CDR1 and CDR2 from the germline V gene are SNHLY and FYNNEI. J gave up 14 bases and V 9 bases, and 6 bases lay outside the gene matches. CDR3 in DNA: TGTGCCAGTTACCGGGACAGGGGGACCCTCCACTTT. Encoded protein: CASYRDRGTLHF.

In its sample, this clone was seen a few times. The V gene is TRBV6-6, the J gene TRBJ1-2; the D gene is possibly TRBD1 (6 bases). The CDR3 is made up of 15 amino acids. From germline, CDR1 is MNHNY and CDR2 SVGAGI (reference sequence). V gave up 0 bases and J gave up 2 bases, with 10 bases separating them. The CDR3 loop is CASSYSQGSNYGYTF. In nucleotides, the CDR3 is TGTGCCAGCAGTTACTCGCAGGGGTCAAACTATGGCTACACCTTC.

The rearrangement uses TRBV4-2 and TRBJ1-4; tentative D call: TRBD1 (5 bases). Germline CDR1 and CDR2: LGHNA and YNFKEQ. This CDR3 region has 16 residues. Trimming took 4 bases from V and 8 from J, leaving 20 bases between them. The CDR3 DNA follows: TGTGCCAGCAGCCTGACCGGACAAGAAGTTGGAGAAAAACTGTTTTTT. Protein product: CASSLTGQEVGEKLFF.

This chain uses TRBV7-2 with TRBJ2-7; 9 bases fit TRBD2. CDR3 length: 14 residues. V gave up 4 bases and J gave up 7 bases; unmatched junction bases: 8. CDR1 SGHTA and CDR2 FQGNSA come from the germline V gene. CDR3 in DNA: TGTGCCAGCAGCTCGACTAGCGGCCCTTTGGAGCAGTACTTC. Amino acids: CASSSTSGPLEQYF.

The chain employs TRBV5-6 and TRBJ1-5, with D perhaps matching TRBD1 (6 bases). Looked up from germline, CDR1 is SGHDT and CDR2 is YYEEEE. V shed 2 bases and J shed 0 bases, with 15 bases lying between them. The CDR3 is 17 amino acids. The CDR3 spells CASSFYRQEYSNQPQHF. The CDR3, as DNA: TGTGCCAGCAGCTTTTATAGACAGGAGTATAGCAATCAGCCCCAGCATTTT.

V is TRBV5-4 and J is TRBJ2-2, with 9 bases lining up with TRBD2. J lost 0 bases, V lost 4 bases, and 16 bases had no gene match. The CDR3 loop spans 20 amino acids. Germline loops: CDR1 SGHNT, CDR2 YYREEE (reference sequence). CDR3 sequence (DNA): TGTGCCAGCAGCCTACGCGGGGCTAGCGGGGCCCACGCGAACACCGGGGAGCTGTTTTTT. Translation: CASSLRGASGAHANTGELFF.

V is TRBV6-6 and J is TRBJ2-4; 7 nucleotides line up with TRBD2. In germline, CDR1 is MNHNY, CDR2 SVGAGI (reference sequence). The junction had 14 bases not matched to a gene; V was cut back by 5 bases and J by 4 bases. This CDR3 has 17 amino acids. This CDR3 is CASSPTSVPGWKNIQYF. The CDR3 nucleotides are TGTGCCAGCAGTCCTACTAGCGTCCCTGGGTGGAAAAACATTCAGTACTTC.

This clone has a handful of counts. The chain carries TRBV13 and TRBJ2-7; 12 bases line up with TRBD1. CDR1 and CDR2 (germline): PRHDT, FYEKMQ (reference sequence). The J segment lost 10 bases and the V segment lost 0 bases, leaving 13 bases of the junction unmatched. This CDR3 has 17 amino acids. The CDR3 spells CASSLGLMGDRGPPQYF. DNA of the CDR3: TGTGCCAGCAGCTTAGGCCTAATGGGGGACAGGGGGCCACCACAGTACTTC.

The V and J genes are TRBV7-2 and TRBJ1-3; 9 bases match TRBD1. Trimming at V came to 5 bases and at J to 3 bases, leaving 2 bases not matched to a gene. Germline assignment: CDR1 SGHTA and CDR2 FQGNSA. The CDR3 covers 14 residues. The CDR3 loop reads CASSPTGGGNTIYF. The DNA for the CDR3 is TGTGCCAGCAGCCCGACAGGGGGTGGAAACACCATATATTTT.

This clone has just a few counts. The chain recombines TRBV7-9 with TRBJ2-1; 12 bases match TRBD2. Germline V gene lookup returns CDR1 SEHNR and CDR2 FQNEAQ (reference sequence). V dropped 5 bases and J dropped 6; count of bases not matched to a gene: 17. The CDR3 is 19 residues long. The CDR3 DNA reads as TGTGCCAGCAGCCCCTCCGGGACTAGCGGGTTGGAGGGGGGCAATGAGCAGTTCTTC. Protein: CASSPSGTSGLEGGNEQFF.

V usage is TRBV12-3 or TRBV12-4 and J usage is TRBJ1-4; no clear D. This CDR3 comprises 13 residues. V was clipped by 5 bases and J by 8 bases, with 12 bases between them. The CDR3 DNA is TGTGCCAGCAGTACGAGGGTTCGAGAAAAACTGTTTTTT. Protein: CASSTRVREKLFF.

The V gene is TRBV6-2 or TRBV6-3, the J gene TRBJ2-7, with TRBD1 identical over 8 bases. The V gene's germline CDR1 is MNHEY and CDR2 SVGEGT. This CDR3 has 15 residues. The junction had 4 bases not matched to a gene; V was cut back by 0 bases and J by 3 bases. The CDR3 region has the DNA TGTGCCAGCAGTTACTCGAGGGGACAGGACTACGAGCAGTACTTC. It is translated as CASSYSRGQDYEQYF.

The chain links TRBV6-1 to TRBJ1-2, with D perhaps matching TRBD1 (5 bases). Deletions cut 2 bases from V and 3 bases from J, with 7 bases between. The CDR3 is 13 residues long. Per the germline V gene, CDR1 is MNHNS and CDR2 is SASEGT. The CDR3 loop is CASSEQGHYGYTF. The DNA for the CDR3 is TGTGCCAGCAGTGAACAGGGTCACTATGGCTACACCTTC.

J is TRBJ2-1 and V is TRBV14, with unresolved D. Looked up from germline, CDR1 is SGHDN and CDR2 is FVKESK. The CDR3 totals 13 residues. Trimming took off 1 base at V and 10 bases at J, with 11 bases between the two ends. CDR3: CASSQVFAGEQFF. As DNA, the CDR3 is TGTGCCAGCAGCCAAGTGTTTGCCGGGGAGCAGTTCTTC.

The chain couples TRBV10-1 to TRBJ1-3; no clear D gene. Germline loops: CDR1 WNHNN, CDR2 SYGVQD (reference sequence). CDR3 length: 15 residues. Deletions cut 7 bases from V and 4 bases from J, with 17 bases between. The CDR3 protein is CASTVPQNPGNTIYF. The CDR3 DNA reads TGCGCCAGCACAGTGCCTCAGAACCCAGGAAACACCATATATTTT.

This clone occurred once. The chain uses TRBV24-1 and TRBJ2-1; 12 nucleotides agree with TRBD2. The V and J ends lost 4 bases and 1 base, in that order; junction bases with no gene match: 1. CDR1 KGHDR and CDR2 SFDVKD come from the germline V gene. The CDR3 totals 16 residues. DNA for the CDR3: TGTGCCACCAGTGAGACTAGCGGGAGTTCCTACAATGAGCAGTTCTTC. Amino acids: CATSETSGSSYNEQFF.

The chain has TRBV28 and TRBJ1-2; the match to TRBD1 covers 9 bases. Germline V gene data show CDR1 as MDHEN and CDR2 as SYDVKM. The CDR3 contains 15 residues. The trim removed 1 base at V and 6 bases at J, leaving 6 bases unmatched. The CDR3 protein is CASSLYNTGGNGYTF. The CDR3 bases are TGTGCCAGCAGTTTATACAATACAGGGGGCAATGGCTACACCTTC.

The chain links TRBV3-1 (or the pseudogene TRBV3-2) to TRBJ1-5, with D unclear. The ends were cut back, 1 base at V and 3 bases at J, with 7 bases in the middle. The germline CDR1 and CDR2 sequences are LGHDT and YNNKEL (reference sequence). The CDR3 loop spans 14 amino acids. The CDR3 DNA follows: TGTGCCAGCAGCCAAGGGGAGTTCAATCAGCCCCAGCATTTT. This encodes CASSQGEFNQPQHF.

The gene calls are TRBV12-5 and TRBJ2-7; 9 bases match TRBD1. This CDR3 is built from 15 residues. The V and J ends lost 3 bases and 6 bases, in that order; junction bases with no gene match: 9. In germline, CDR1 is LGHNT, CDR2 FRNRAP. The CDR3 is CASGFSPGTGSEQYF. The CDR3 DNA reads TGTGCTAGTGGTTTCTCCCCCGGGACAGGGAGCGAGCAGTACTTC.

This chain links TRBV30 with TRBJ1-1; 8 nucleotides align to TRBD1. Per germline, CDR1 GTSNPN and CDR2 SVGIG (reference sequence). The CDR3 extends over 16 amino acids. With V trimmed by 1 base and J by 0 bases, 7 bases remained unmatched. For the CDR3, the DNA is TGTGCCTGGAGTGAAAACAGGGGGAAAATGAACACTGAAGCTTTCTTT. This translates into CAWSENRGKMNTEAFF.

The CDR3 nucleotides read TGTGCCAGCAGCCGACGTCAAGGGGCCGGGAACACTGAAGCTTTCTTT. This sequence encodes CASSRRQGAGNTEAFF. The chain links TRBV3-1 (or the pseudogene TRBV3-2) to TRBJ1-1; a possible D gene is TRBD1 (5 bases). The CDR3 consists of 16 residues. The V and J ends lost 4 bases and 1 base respectively, with 16 bases between them. CDR1 is LGHDT, CDR2 YNNKEL, per germline (reference sequence).

In its sample, this clone was seen once. This chain links TRBV3-1 (or the pseudogene TRBV3-2) with TRBJ2-7, with 8 bases identical to TRBD2. V lost 2 bases to trimming and J lost 4 bases; unmatched junction nucleotides: 7. The germline V gene encodes CDR1 LGHDT and CDR2 YNNKEL (reference sequence). CDR3 length equals 15 residues. This chain's CDR3 is CASSQQAGASYEQYF. The CDR3 DNA sequence: TGTGCCAGCAGCCAACAAGCGGGGGCCTCGTACGAGCAGTACTTC.